This TCR beta chain comes out of a study of cytomegalovirus exposure and HLA in healthy donors (TCRdb year 2017). As for the study more broadly: An earlier analysis of roughly 630 of the donors reported 250 to 300 Gb of sequence data and roughly 100 million unique TCR beta sequences from about 180 million T cells. An early release covering roughly 580 HLA-typed donors comprised approximately 300 gigabases of sequencing data and around 80 million unique TCR sequences. The genetic ancestry cluster associated with self-reported Caucasian donors included around four fifths of the 300 to 400 genotyped donors. The aim of the study was to test whether cataloging public T cell receptors could identify signatures of past pathogen exposure. Using immunosequencing, the study profiled T cell repertoires from approximately 700 subjects and related those repertoires to cytomegalovirus serostatus. A separate validation cohort of about 110 different subjects was used in addition to the 666-subject first cohort. To predict cytomegalovirus infection status, the study combined high-throughput TCR immunosequencing, statistical association of individual TCRs with disease status, and machine learning. To study patterns of TCR occurrence, a later analysis re-analyzed previously published TCR beta repertoires from more than 550 donors and added high-resolution HLA genotyping. The later analysis used no new phenotypic data to find candidate immune exposures, relying instead on TCR beta sequences and their occurrence across donors. In an earlier analysis of around 540 of the donors, high-throughput TCR beta sequencing was used to judge whether each TCR beta V gene segment behaved as functional or pseudogenic. Donor age, sex, ethnicity and CMV serostatus were collected together with the repertoire data. Genome-wide SNP genotypes for about three fifths of the roughly 670 donors were used in a later genetic analysis, which treated that subset as a discovery cohort. Every repertoire in the discovery cohort had been generated on one and the same sequencing platform. HLA typing covered class I and class II loci at four-digit resolution. Typing coverage varied by locus: roughly 629-640 donors for A, B, C, DRB1 and DQB1; roughly 520 for DQA1; around 570 for DPA1; around 450 for DPB1. A handful of DR-DQ haplotypes were handled as single units for association and clustering because linkage in the cohort was strong. Among under 450 genotyped donors of the cohort, an average of around 240,000 unique TCR beta nucleotide sequences were sequenced per donor, about a sixth of them non-productive. What the authors observed across the whole study: A later analysis found that HLA-associated TCR beta chains were more clonally expanded and had lower generation probabilities than equally common non-associated chains. A later genetic analysis reported fewer N-insertions in productive TCRs among donors in an Asian-associated ancestry cluster than the roughly 700-donor mean. A further reported finding was that TCR beta sequences accurately predicted the HLA-A and HLA-B alleles for most subjects in the first cohort. The classifier was reported to diagnose cytomegalovirus status with high specificity and sensitivity in both the original and validation cohorts. A cluster of highly shared sequence variants was judged likely to represent a technical artifact of the sequencing pipeline. Most TCR sequences were observed very rarely across donors, whereas some public TCRs were present in many individuals. It was suggested by the authors that the approach could potentially be generalized to other disease states and immunological phenotypes. A later genetic analysis associated a missense DCLRE1C variant with V-gene and J-gene trimming of TCR beta chains, and an independent cohort replicated the association. The study listed around 160 TCR beta chains as associated with cytomegalovirus. Correlated functional status among segregating V segments might reflect linkage disequilibrium, but an unknown experimental factor could not be ruled out. Approximately 18 rarely observed V segments, including chromosome 9 orphons, were excluded from the earlier analysis of several hundred of the donors because counts were too low. In vitro tests confirmed that a few of the cytomegalovirus-associated TCR beta chains recognize cytomegalovirus antigens. The only immune exposure information available for the cohort was CMV serostatus. The 87-base-pair reads could not distinguish some IMGT-functional V segments, including TRBV6-2 and TRBV6-3, so those segments were excluded. A later analysis found that TCR association rates varied across HLA loci, with DRB1 alleles showing the most associated TCRs and HLA-C alleles the fewest. Assigning TCR associations to individual alleles was difficult when HLA alleles, especially DR and DQ, strongly co-occurred. A later analysis found that most CMV-associated TCR beta chains appeared HLA-restricted, with HLA associations seemingly driven largely by CMV exposure. In this cohort, only TCR beta chains were sequenced, and detectable features were limited by the absence of alpha or paired-chain data. In a later analysis, around 17,000 TCR beta sequences were associated with specific HLA alleles at a false discovery rate of 0.05. HLA typing was unavailable for some donors at each locus, so association tests used only the typed subset. Presence/absence analyses assumed roughly uniform sequencing depth across donors, an assumption that may not hold. In a later analysis, several top co-occurrence clusters were reported to appear linked to parvovirus B19, influenza, CMV and Epstein-Barr virus. In an earlier analysis of 500 to 650 of the donors, most TCR beta V segments appeared in productive rearrangements about 90% or about 30% of the time, broadly matching IMGT annotations.

The method behind the library was the immunoSEQ multiplex PCR assay. For the multiplex PCR, a mixture combining 60 forward primers for TCR Vbeta segments and 13 reverse primers for TCR Jbeta segments was used. The CDR3 region of rearranged TCR beta genes was amplified from genomic DNA with a multiplex PCR assay. The Illumina HiSeq System was used to sequence the amplified TCR beta libraries as 87-base-pair reads. The authors' pipeline ran thus. A later analysis tallied 70 million to 100 million unique TCR beta chains across the 640 or so repertoires, and 10 million to 11 million of those chains were shared by two or more donors. To remove PCR and sequencing errors, raw reads were error-corrected and collapsed into unique sequences using a nearest-neighbor algorithm that merged closely related sequences. CDR3 sequences were aligned to IMGT reference sequences to assign V, D and J gene segments. Each retained sequence needed at least a six-nucleotide match to both a V gene segment and a J gene segment. Rearrangements were classified as productive when the CDR3 lacked stop codons and remained in frame with V and J, and all other rearrangements were classified as non-productive. CDR3 was defined by IMGT convention, running from the second conserved V-encoded cysteine to the conserved J-encoded phenylalanine. Sequences without an unambiguous match to a single V gene segment were excluded from the earlier analysis of a few hundred of the donors. An earlier analysis of 450 to 650 of the donors called V segments functional above 56.7% productive rearrangements and segregating when the between-donor standard deviation exceeded 5%. A statistical classification framework was built for diagnosing cytomegalovirus status from the catalog of TCR beta chain sequences. In a later analysis, V and J genes were assigned by comparing TCR nucleotide sequences against IMGT/GENE-DB human TR gene sequences. In a later analysis, CDR3 sequences and most-parsimonious VDJ recombination scenarios were assigned using the TCRdist pipeline. A later analysis defined each TCR beta chain by its CDR3 amino acid sequence plus V-gene family, and excluded reads lacking a unique V-gene family. To address suspected cross-contamination and a sequencing artifact, a later analysis removed under 600 highly shared, low-generation-probability nucleotide sequences. In a later analysis, a clonal expansion index was calculated for each public chain from normalized within-repertoire ranks of inferred template counts. In a later analysis, generation probabilities were computed with a VDJ recombination model fitted to out-of-frame rearrangements, and the resulting probabilities were checked against IGoR. A later analysis scored TCR-TCR, TCR-HLA and TCR-CMV co-occurrence with hypergeometric tests, applying a repertoire-size bias correction to TCR pairs. To estimate false discovery rates, a later analysis permuted the HLA or CMV assignments 20 times. In a later analysis, co-occurring TCRs were grouped with DBSCAN, and TCRdist sequence similarity was added when clustering was performed within HLA-allele-positive subsets. For co-occurrence clustering, repertoires with fewer than 30,000 or more than 120,000 public chains were excluded, along with roughly five repertoires with anomalous nucleotide sharing. TCRdb provides this immuneACCESS table in a form limited to in-frame rearrangements. Some clones are lacking; in checked studies, under half of them reflect an unresolved V gene, and why the rest are absent is not known. V and J calls and clone size are as listed in that table; D and trimming were resolved from the DNA. The sample includes roughly 99,000 clones, with approximately 84% observed a single time. Jointly, the top ten make up 2% to 2.5% of the sample.

This clone was seen a single time. No cognate antigen has been identified for it. Base quality data are lacking; no much larger clone is found one base away. The cohort consisted of 666 healthy bone marrow donors. At the time of sampling, all cohort members were nominally healthy, though unrecorded immune exposures were likely present. The donor tested CMV seronegative, placing the donor among the 350 to 400 seronegative members of the cohort. A peripheral blood sample was provided by each donor, and peripheral blood mononuclear cells were used for TCR beta sequencing. Genomic DNA extraction from the blood cell samples was performed with the Qiagen DNeasy Blood Extraction Kit. The germline V gene gives CDR1 as SGHRS and CDR2 as YFSETQ. V and J lose 9 bases and 11 bases, and a span of 23 bases separates them. Measured from the cysteine to the phenylalanine, the CDR3 is 14 residues long. Only CDR3 DNA remains: 42 bases, in frame from the first base.

The V gene is TRBV5-1 and the J gene is TRBJ1-4, with TRBD1 tentatively as D gene (5 bases match). This clonotype was obtained from a man aged 30 to 45 in good health and CMV-seronegative. The specimen sequenced was PBMCs. The CDR3 loop reads CANSGRRAGGKLFF. The sequenced DNA: TGCGCCAACTCGGGACGTAGGGCTGGGGGGAAACTGTTTTTT.